These T cell receptor beta chains were read from a single sample in a study of T cells in Graves' hyperthyroidism and ophthalmopathy. In TCRdb, the multiplex PCR reads were re-called with MiXCR into one record per CDR3 protein. This sample has almost 600,000 distinct CDR3 sequences; approximately 15% occur once, and the top ten carry more than 4.5%. Sequenced material: blood. These receptors were obtained from a woman aged 25-40 years with Graves' hyperthyroidism that later progressed to Graves' ophthalmopathy. Both conserved end residues are part of each CDR3. A D gene is named only where the DNA matches it firmly. For some rows the clone size is stated as once, few or many, or as a class when expanded; others skip it.

size	V	J	D	CDR3	DNA
.	TRBV20-1	TRBJ2-1	TRBD2	CSARGGRANNEQFF	TGCAGTGCTAGGGGCGGGAGGGCCAATAATGAGCAGTTCTTC
many	TRBV2	TRBJ2-7	.	CASSTPPTYEQYF	TGTGCCAGCAGTACCCCGCCGACCTACGAGCAGTACTTC
few	TRBV5-1	TRBJ2-1	TRBD2	CASSLVIGLADEQFF	TGCGCCAGCAGCTTGGTTATAGGACTAGCGGATGAGCAGTTCTTC
.	TRBV6-1	TRBJ2-7	.	CASTKVGRGSHEQYF	TGTGCCAGCACCAAGGTGGGCCGGGGGTCCCACGAGCAGTACTTC
many	TRBV28	TRBJ2-2	.	CASSLALSNTGELFF	TGTGCCAGCAGTTTAGCCCTTTCGAACACCGGGGAGCTGTTTTTT
few	TRBV29-1	TRBJ1-2	.	CSVELGNRNYGYTF	TGCAGCGTTGAACTGGGGAATAGAAACTATGGCTACACCTTC
many	TRBV12-3/TRBV12-4	TRBJ1-2	.	CASSLAGAPPYGYTF	TGTGCCAGCAGCCTTGCGGGGGCGCCTCCCTATGGCTACACCTTC
many	TRBV7-9	TRBJ2-7	.	CASSPQGSGQYF	TGTGCCAGCAGCCCGCAGGGTTCGGGGCAGTACTTC
many	TRBV12-5	TRBJ2-1	.	CASGLVFASAHNEQFF	TGTGCTAGTGGTTTGGTATTCGCTAGCGCCCACAATGAGCAGTTCTTC
few	TRBV5-4	TRBJ1-1	TRBD1	CASSIGQEYTEAFF	TGTGCCAGCAGCATAGGACAGGAGTACACTGAAGCTTTCTTT
many	TRBV7-3	TRBJ1-2	TRBD1	CASSFGQGDSYGYTF	TGTGCCAGCAGCTTTGGACAGGGGGATTCCTATGGCTACACCTTC
.	TRBV7-9	TRBJ2-1	TRBD1	CASSFSGTGSSYNEQFF	TGTGCCAGCAGCTTTTCCGGGACAGGAAGCTCCTACAATGAGCAGTTCTTC
.	TRBV19	TRBJ1-6	.	CASSWGSGHTSSSYNSPLHF	TGTGCCAGTAGCTGGGGGTCGGGACATACCTCGAGCTCCTATAATTCACCCCTCCACTTT
few	TRBV7-3	TRBJ2-6	.	CASSRNPGANALTF	TGTGCCAGCAGCAGAAATCCCGGGGCCAACGCCCTGACTTTC
.	TRBV5-1	TRBJ2-1	.	CASSLMDGGDEQFF	TGCGCCAGCAGCTTGATGGATGGGGGAGATGAGCAGTTCTTC
.	TRBV20-1	TRBJ1-5	.	CSASLYTNQPQHF	TGCAGTGCTAGTCTGTACACAAATCAGCCCCAGCATTTT
many	TRBV12-3/TRBV12-4	TRBJ1-1	.	CASSYPGKNTEAFF	TGTGCCAGCAGTTACCCGGGGAAGAACACTGAAGCTTTCTTT
.	TRBV29-1	TRBJ2-5	.	CSVEPNSEETQYF	TGCAGCGTTGAACCAAATTCAGAAGAGACCCAGTACTTC
few	TRBV5-1	TRBJ1-1	.	CASNEGRGTEAFF	TGCGCCTCCAATGAGGGCAGGGGCACTGAAGCTTTCTTT
many	TRBV27	TRBJ1-3	.	CASSPTPGLSSRGNTIYF	TGTGCCAGCAGCCCGACCCCGGGCCTCTCCTCGCGGGGAAACACCATATATTTT
many	TRBV29-1	TRBJ1-2	TRBD1	CSVEVDRVGGYTF	TGCAGCGTTGAAGTGGACAGGGTGGGAGGCTACACCTTC
many	TRBV19	TRBJ1-1	.	CATRAQQGSMNTEAFF	TGTGCCACTCGCGCACAACAAGGGAGTATGAACACTGAAGCTTTCTTT
few	TRBV7-3	TRBJ1-1	.	CASSSGQSLNTEAFF	TGTGCCAGCAGCTCAGGACAGTCCCTGAACACTGAAGCTTTCTTT
many	TRBV6-1	TRBJ2-1	TRBD1	CASNQQGAPYNEQFF	TGTGCCAGCAATCAACAGGGGGCTCCTTACAATGAGCAGTTCTTC
many	TRBV20-1	TRBJ2-1	TRBD2	CSALGREAGRGNEQFF	TGCAGTGCCCTAGGGCGGGAGGCGGGAAGGGGCAATGAGCAGTTCTTC
many	TRBV28	TRBJ1-5	TRBD1	CARGQGGQPQHF	TGTGCCAGAGGACAGGGGGGGCAGCCCCAGCATTTT
few	TRBV5-8	TRBJ2-5	.	CASNPRGPPYQETQYF	TGTGCCAGCAACCCGCGCGGCCCCCCGTACCAAGAGACCCAGTACTTC
many	TRBV6-2/TRBV6-3	TRBJ2-5	.	CASRSWADQETQYF	TGTGCCAGCAGATCCTGGGCAGACCAAGAGACCCAGTACTTC
many	TRBV24-1	TRBJ2-7	.	CATSDAASYEQYF	TGTGCCACCAGTGACGCCGCGTCCTACGAGCAGTACTTC
few	TRBV29-1	TRBJ2-2	TRBD1	CSVFRDSSLGELFF	TGCAGCGTGTTCCGGGACAGCTCTCTCGGGGAGCTGTTTTTT
few	TRBV6-1	TRBJ2-7	.	CASNHRGGHLYEQYF	TGTGCCAGCAACCATCGAGGCGGACACCTCTACGAGCAGTACTTC
many	TRBV12-3/TRBV12-4	TRBJ1-1	.	CASFWGGETFF	TGTGCCAGCTTCTGGGGGGGGGAAACTTTCTTT
many	TRBV14	TRBJ2-3	.	CASSPHRDRTDTQYF	TGTGCCAGCAGCCCGCACAGGGACCGGACAGATACGCAGTATTTT
many	TRBV18	TRBJ1-5	.	CASSPGPPSNQPQHF	TGTGCCAGCTCACCGGGCCCGCCTAGCAATCAGCCCCAGCATTTT
many	TRBV9	TRBJ1-5	.	CASSVDGGAGKPQHF	TGTGCCAGCAGCGTCGATGGGGGGGCGGGAAAGCCCCAGCATTTT
.	TRBV6-1	TRBJ2-7	.	CASSELGGPPSEQYF	TGTGCCAGCAGTGAATTGGGGGGTCCCCCTAGTGAGCAGTACTTC
many	TRBV28	TRBJ2-7	.	CASSYILGKSYEQYF	TGTGCCAGCAGTTATATCTTGGGGAAGTCCTACGAGCAGTACTTC
many	TRBV19	TRBJ1-6	.	CATSTAYNSPLHF	TGTGCCACCTCGACGGCTTATAATTCACCCCTCCACTTT